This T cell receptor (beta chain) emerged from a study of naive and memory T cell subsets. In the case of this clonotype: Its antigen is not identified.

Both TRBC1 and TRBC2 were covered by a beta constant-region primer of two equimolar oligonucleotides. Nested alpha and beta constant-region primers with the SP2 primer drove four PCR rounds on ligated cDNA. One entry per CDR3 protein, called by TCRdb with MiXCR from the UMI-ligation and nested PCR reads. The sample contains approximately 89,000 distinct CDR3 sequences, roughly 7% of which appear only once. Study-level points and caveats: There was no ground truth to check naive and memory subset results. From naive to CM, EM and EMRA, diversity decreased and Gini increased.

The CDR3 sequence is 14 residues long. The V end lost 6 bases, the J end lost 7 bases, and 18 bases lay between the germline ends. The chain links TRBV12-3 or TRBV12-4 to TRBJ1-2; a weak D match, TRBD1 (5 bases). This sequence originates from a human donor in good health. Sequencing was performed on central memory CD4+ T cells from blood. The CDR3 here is CASSLRSSGGGYTF. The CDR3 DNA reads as TGTGCCAGCAGCCTTAGGAGTTCGGGGGGTGGCTACACCTTC.